The 30 T cell receptor beta chains presented below share a single source sample, sequenced in a study of regulatory T cells in long-lasting Graves disease. Construction of TCR beta libraries relied on iRepertoire HTBI primers and on Arm-PCR targeting CDR3 regions. Each CDR3 protein gets one entry after TCRdb re-called the multiplex PCR reads with MiXCR. The data show more than 300,000 distinct CDR3 sequences, less than 20% seen once. The time point was: persistent/refractory GD, antithyroid drugs over 5 years with positive TRAb. Construction of the TCR library relied on RNA isolated from PBMCs. Sequences were derived from peripheral blood mononuclear cells (PBMCs), sampled when the disease was refractory, from a patient treated with antithyroid drugs. The receptor source for this set is a female donor with Graves disease.

This sequence joins TRBV9 and TRBJ1-2, with D uncertain. The CDR3 spans 16 residues. Trimming removed 0 bases at V and 0 bases at J, with 12 bases between. Germline CDR1 SGDLS, CDR2 YYNGEE. The CDR3 is CASSVAGSYPNYGYTF. CDR3 nucleotides: TGTGCCAGCAGCGTAGCGGGGAGCTATCCTAACTATGGCTACACCTTC.

This clonotype was picked up many times. The chain recombines TRBV11-2 with TRBJ2-6; D remains unclear. This CDR3 is 16 amino acids long. Germline V gene lookup returns CDR1 SGHAT and CDR2 FQNNGV. V dropped 5 bases and J dropped 0 bases, with 11 bases sitting between them. CDR3 nucleotide sequence: TGTGCCAGCAGCCAATCAGGATTCTCTGGGGCCAACGTCCTGACTTTC. Translated, it gives CASSQSGFSGANVLTF.

Ten or more counts support this clonotype. The rearrangement uses TRBV12-3 or TRBV12-4 and TRBJ2-5, with a weak D call TRBD2 (5 bases). The CDR3 sequence is 13 residues long. V shed 6 bases and J shed 0 bases, with 8 bases lying between them. CDR3 protein: CASSGKHQETQYF. Here the CDR3 DNA reads TGTGCCAGCAGCGGGAAACACCAAGAGACCCAGTACTTC.

The chain uses TRBV5-1 and TRBJ2-5, with 12 positions matching TRBD2. The CDR3 length is 16 residues. Looked up from germline, CDR1 is SGHRS and CDR2 is YFSETQ. The trim removed 0 bases at V and 6 bases at J, leaving 6 bases unmatched. The CDR3: CASSLAPTSGGQTQYF. CDR3 sequence (DNA): TGCGCCAGCAGCTTGGCCCCGACTAGCGGGGGCCAGACCCAGTACTTC.

J is TRBJ1-5 and V is TRBV5-1; D is unresolved. The CDR3 has 15 amino acids. Looked up from germline, CDR1 is SGHRS and CDR2 is YFSETQ. The V and J ends lost 2 bases and 0 bases respectively, with 9 bases between them. The CDR3 loop is CASSLDGNSNQPQHF. In DNA, the CDR3 is TGCGCCAGCAGCTTAGACGGAAATAGCAATCAGCCCCAGCATTTT.

The chain links TRBV7-3 to TRBJ2-1; the D is unclear. Trimming removed 8 bases at V and 2 bases at J, with 16 bases between. The CDR3 has 15 residues. Looked up from germline, CDR1 is SGHTA and CDR2 is FQGTGA. CDR3 nucleotides: TGTGCCAGCGGGCAGTGGGCGAGCCCCTACAATGAGCAGTTCTTC. It is translated as CASGQWASPYNEQFF.

This clonotype was detected ten times or more. J is TRBJ1-5 and V is TRBV27; D may be TRBD1 (5 bases). V lost 6 bases and J 5 bases, leaving 14 bases between the germline ends. Germline assignment: CDR1 MNHEY and CDR2 SMNVEV (reference sequence). The CDR3 extends over 14 amino acids. In DNA, the CDR3 is TGTGCCAGCAGCCCCCTCACCAGGGATCAGCCCCAGCATTTT. It codes for CASSPLTRDQPQHF.

There are many counts of this clonotype. This chain connects TRBV7-2 to TRBJ1-2; 7 nucleotides line up with TRBD1. J lost 10 bases, V lost 4 bases, and 9 bases had no gene match. The CDR3 is made up of 13 amino acids. Per the germline V gene, CDR1 is SGHTA and CDR2 is FQGNSA. Here the CDR3 reads CASSWGQSLAYTF. In nucleotides, the CDR3 is TGTGCCAGCAGCTGGGGACAGAGTCTTGCCTACACCTTC.

The rearrangement uses TRBV6-1 and TRBJ2-7; the D is unclear. The V end lost 0 bases, the J end lost 3 bases, and 24 bases lay between the germline ends. The CDR3 is 19 residues long. The germline gives CDR1 MNHNS, CDR2 SASEGT. The CDR3, as DNA: TGTGCCAGCAGTGAAGCGACTCCCCAGCTTAGTTTTCCCGGCTACGAGCAGTACTTC. It codes for CASSEATPQLSFPGYEQYF.

This clonotype was seen a few times. The V and J genes are TRBV5-1 and TRBJ1-1; no firm D call. CDR3 size: 12 residues. Germline-derived CDR1 and CDR2 are SGHRS and YFSETQ. V lost 2 bases to trimming and J lost 6 bases, with 8 bases between them. CDR3 in amino acids: CASSFEGSEAFF. The CDR3 DNA reads as TGCGCCAGCAGCTTCGAAGGTTCTGAAGCTTTCTTT.

This clonotype has a handful of counts. The V call is TRBV20-1, the J call TRBJ1-1; D unresolved. CDR3 size: 12 residues. The germline V gene encodes CDR1 DFQATT and CDR2 SNEGSKA (reference sequence). V was shortened by 3 bases and J by 1 base, with 6 bases between the two germline ends. CDR3 bases: TGCAGTGCTAGGGACCAGAACACTGAAGCTTTCTTT. Translated: CSARDQNTEAFF.

This clonotype was observed at least ten times. This chain joins TRBV7-9 and TRBJ2-7; 14 bases are a match to TRBD2. The germline V gene encodes CDR1 SEHNR and CDR2 FQNEAQ (reference sequence). CDR3 length: 15 amino acids. V shed 5 bases and J 5 bases; nucleotides not matched to a gene: 5. The CDR3 DNA reads TGTGCCAGCAGCGGAAGACTAGCGGGAGGGAACGAGCAGTACTTC. Amino acids: CASSGRLAGGNEQYF.

This clonotype came up many times. The chain carries TRBV28 and TRBJ2-5, with D unresolved. This CDR3 comprises 10 residues. CDR1 is MDHEN and CDR2 is SYDVKM in the germline V gene. Trimming removed 2 bases at V and 9 bases at J, with 4 bases between. CDR3 in amino acids: CASSLASQYF. In DNA form, the CDR3 reads TGTGCCAGCAGTTTAGCTTCCCAGTACTTC. Full variable domain (outside the CDR3, taken from reference TRBV28 and TRBJ2-5): DVKVTQSSRYLVKRTGEKVFLECVQDMDHENMFWYRQDPGLGLRLIYFSYDVKMKEKGDIPEGYSVSREKKERFSLILESASTNQTSMYLCASSLASQYFGPGTRLLVL.

In its sample, this clonotype was seen many times. The chain employs TRBV27 and TRBJ1-1, with 9 bases matching TRBD1. CDR1 and CDR2 (germline): MNHEY, SMNVEV (reference sequence). The CDR3 contains 14 residues. J lost 6 bases, V lost 8 bases, and 10 bases had no gene match. CDR3 sequence (DNA): TGTGCCAGCCAGAACCGGGACAGGGAGGCTGAAGCTTTCTTT. Amino acids: CASQNRDREAEAFF.

This clonotype was observed a handful of times. A much larger clone is a single base away; this may be a read error. V and J are TRBV18 and TRBJ1-2; D unresolved. Germline lookup yields CDR1 KGHSH and CDR2 LQKENI. The CDR3 runs 13 residues. As DNA, the CDR3 is TGTGCCAGCTCACCTTCGCCGGAATATGGCTACGCCTTC. Protein: CASSPSPEYGYAF.

This clonotype was observed at least ten times. The chain joins TRBV28 to TRBJ2-2, with D perhaps TRBD1 (6 bases). CDR3 length: 13 amino acids. Deletions cut 7 bases from V and 7 bases from J, with 13 bases between. CDR1 is MDHEN, CDR2 SYDVKM, per germline. CDR3 coding DNA: TGTGCCAGCAACCAAGGGACATTCGGGGAGCTGTTTTTT. Translation: CASNQGTFGELFF.

V and J are TRBV7-2 and TRBJ1-3; D unclear. V lost 0 bases and J lost 0, with 12 bases in between. Germline V gene lookup returns CDR1 SGHTA and CDR2 FQGNSA. This CDR3 has 17 residues. In DNA, the CDR3 is TGTGCCAGCAGCTTAGCTGCGGCAGGTAGCTCTGGAAACACCATATATTTT. Translated: CASSLAAAGSSGNTIYF.

Ten or more counts support this clonotype. This sequence joins TRBV12-3 or TRBV12-4 and TRBJ2-7; D gene ambiguous. The CDR3 has 12 amino acids. V lost 4 bases and J 7 bases, leaving 11 bases between the germline ends. The chain's CDR3 is CASSYGRGEQYF. In nucleotides, the CDR3 is TGTGCCAGCAGTTACGGCCGAGGAGAGCAGTACTTC.

This clonotype has only a few counts. The J gene is TRBJ2-7, the V gene TRBV18; 7 bases line up with TRBD1. CDR1 KGHSH and CDR2 LQKENI come from the germline V gene. Trimming took 3 bases from V and 6 from J; bases not matched to a gene: 5. The CDR3 contains 13 residues. The DNA for the CDR3 is TGTGCCAGCTCACCCGTTGACAGGGTCGAGCAGTACTTC. Translating gives CASSPVDRVEQYF.

The CDR3 DNA reads TGCGCCAGCAGCGGCGGACAGGGCGTAGCTGAAGCTTTCTTT. Its protein is CASSGGQGVAEAFF. The chain has TRBV5-1 and TRBJ1-1; TRBD1 agrees at 8 bases. V was clipped by 4 bases and J by 6 bases; unmatched bases: 8. Germline V lookup: CDR1 SGHRS, CDR2 YFSETQ. The CDR3 runs to 14 residues.

J is TRBJ1-1 and V is TRBV6-1; 8 positions agree with TRBD1. The CDR3 spans 13 residues. Losses at the gene ends were 6 bases for V and 4 bases for J; bases not matched to a gene: 4. Germline CDR1 and CDR2: MNHNS and SASEGT. The chain's CDR3 is CASRVTGGTEAFF. The CDR3 DNA is TGTGCCAGCAGGGTCACAGGGGGCACTGAAGCTTTCTTT.

Turning to this clonotype: This may be a read error, as it is one base from a much larger clone. The chain couples TRBV6-2 or TRBV6-3 to TRBJ2-5, with 10 nucleotides matching TRBD2. Germline CDR1 MNHEY, CDR2 SVGEGT. After removal of 2 bases from V and 2 bases from J, the junction contained 14 bases not matched to a gene. The CDR3 has 19 amino acids. The CDR3 loop is CASSYPWLAGVRKQETQYF. The DNA of the CDR3 is TGTGCCAGCAGTTACCCGTGGCTAGCGGGAGTACGAAAACAAGAGACCCAGTACTTC.

Many counts were recorded for this clonotype. The chain combines TRBV12-3 or TRBV12-4 with TRBJ1-5; D remains ambiguous. The CDR3 contains 15 residues. Trimming removed 3 bases at V and 4 bases at J, with 13 bases between. The CDR3 sequence: CASSFTAGRNQPQHF. In DNA, the CDR3 is TGTGCCAGCAGTTTCACTGCGGGGAGAAATCAGCCCCAGCATTTT.

The chain is built from TRBV7-2 and TRBJ2-2; the match to TRBD2 covers 9 bases. The V segment lost 1 base and the J segment 6 bases; nucleotides outside the gene matches: 0. This CDR3 is built from 14 residues. Per the germline V gene, CDR1 is SGHTA and CDR2 is FQGNSA. DNA for the CDR3: TGTGCCAGCAGCTTAGTAGCGGGAGCCGGGGAGCTGTTTTTT. This translates into CASSLVAGAGELFF.

This clonotype was seen many times. This sequence joins TRBV19 and TRBJ2-5, with TRBD1 identical over 8 bases. Germline lookup yields CDR1 LNHDA and CDR2 SQIVND (reference sequence). The CDR3 contains 16 residues. After removal of 8 bases from V and 1 base from J, the junction contained 12 bases not matched to a gene. In nucleotides, the CDR3 is TGTGCCAGTGCAGCCCCCACAGGGGGTATCCAAGAGACCCAGTACTTC. This codes for CASAAPTGGIQETQYF.

The rearrangement links TRBV7-2 to TRBJ1-1; D gene ambiguous. The CDR3 contains 17 residues. V lost 5 bases and J lost 1, with 20 bases in between. Germline CDR1 is SGHTA and CDR2 is FQGNSA. CDR3 amino acids: CASSPPRLRQRNTEAFF. The CDR3 nucleotides read TGTGCCAGCAGCCCCCCCCGACTAAGGCAGAGGAACACTGAAGCTTTCTTT.

V usage is TRBV7-9 and J usage is TRBJ2-1; 7 bases line up with TRBD1. This CDR3 has 17 amino acids. Germline V gives CDR1 SEHNR, CDR2 FQNEAQ (reference sequence). The V and J ends lost 5 bases and 4 bases, in that order; junction bases with no gene match: 14. CDR3 bases: TGTGCCAGCAGCCCGCTCACTTTAGGACAGGCATACAATGAGCAGTTCTTC. The encoded protein is CASSPLTLGQAYNEQFF.

This clonotype was seen repeatedly, ten times or more. The chain is built from TRBV28 and TRBJ2-7; TRBD1 aligns across 7 bases. After removal of 4 bases from V and 5 bases from J, the junction contained 11 bases not matched to a gene. Germline CDR1 MDHEN, CDR2 SYDVKM. This CDR3 is 15 amino acids long. CDR3 nucleotide sequence: TGTGCCAGCAGTTCCTACCCGACAGGGCCTAACGAGCAGTACTTC. Translated, it gives CASSSYPTGPNEQYF.

In its sample, this clonotype was seen many times. The CDR3 loop is CASVGPRQGIGEAFF. CDR3 bases: TGTGCCAGCGTGGGGCCCCGACAGGGTATTGGGGAAGCTTTCTTT. The rearrangement links TRBV27 to TRBJ1-1; 7 bases are a match to TRBD1. The CDR3 runs 15 residues. Germline lookup yields CDR1 MNHEY and CDR2 SMNVEV (reference sequence). The junction had 17 bases not matched to a gene; V was cut back by 8 bases and J by 8 bases.

V and J are TRBV5-6 and TRBJ2-6, with TRBD1 matching 7 bases. The CDR3 is 17 residues long. Germline V lookup: CDR1 SGHDT, CDR2 YYEEEE. The V and J ends lost 4 bases and 0 bases, in that order; junction bases with no gene match: 7. The CDR3 sequence is CASSRLQGSSGANVLTF. CDR3 in DNA: TGTGCCAGCAGCAGACTACAGGGGAGCTCTGGGGCCAACGTCCTGACTTTC.